This is a list of T cell receptor beta chains from one sample in a study of cytomegalovirus exposure and HLA in healthy donors. Using immunoSEQ multiplex PCR, the repertoire was profiled, and TCRdb retains in-frame clones only, with some absent. The sample holds under 200,000 clones, more than 70% seen once. Sequencing was carried out using PBMCs. These receptors all come from a man aged 25-45 years in good health and CMV-seronegative. CDR3s include the opening cysteine and the closing phenylalanine or tryptophan. Fields, in order: CDR3 length, J gene, clone size, V gene, D gene, CDR3 DNA, CDR3 protein. D genes are given only for firm matches. Size is stated for part of the rows, as once, few or many counts, or as a class when the clone is expanded.

>17|TRBJ2-3|.|TRBV27|.
TGTGCCAGCAGTTTATCGAGGCGGGCCTGGAGCACAGATACGCAGTATTTT
CASSLSRRAWSTDTQYF
>17|TRBJ2-1|.|TRBV15|.
TGTGCCACCAGCAGGGGGCGGTGGACTAACTCCTACAATGAGCAGTTCTTC
CATSRGRWTNSYNEQFF
>17|TRBJ2-1|.|TRBV30|TRBD1
TGTGCCTGGAGGGGTAGAACAGGGGCAAGCTCCTACAATGAGCAGTTCTTC
CAWRGRTGASSYNEQFF
>12|TRBJ1-2|.|TRBV6-6|TRBD1
TGTGCCAACAGGGGGCGCGACTATGGCTACACCTTC
CANRGRDYGYTF
>12|TRBJ2-7|.|TRBV7-9|.
TGTGCCAGCAGCTTAGAGTGGTACGAGCAGTACTTC
CASSLEWYEQYF
>14|TRBJ2-7|.|TRBV5-1|.
TGCGCCAGCAGCTTGGCCGGGGGGCTCTACGAGCAGTACTTC
CASSLAGGLYEQYF
>12|TRBJ1-5|.|TRBV29-1|TRBD1
TGCAGCGTTAGGGACAGTAATCAGCCCCAGCATTTT
CSVRDSNQPQHF
>16|TRBJ2-3|.|TRBV9|TRBD2
TGTGCCAGCAGCCCAGGACTAGCGTTTAGCACAGATACGCAGTATTTT
CASSPGLAFSTDTQYF
>15|TRBJ2-3|.|TRBV5-1|TRBD2
TGCGCCAGCAGCCTTAGCCTAGCGGAAACAGATACGCAGTATTTT
CASSLSLAETDTQYF
>15|TRBJ2-7|.|TRBV13|.
TGTGCCAGCAGCTTAGGGCTAGCGACCACCTACGAGCAGTACTTC
CASSLGLATTYEQYF
>17|TRBJ1-5|.|TRBV28|TRBD1
TGTGCCAGCAGTCTCCGACAGGGGCTAGGTGGCAATCAGCCCCAGCATTTT
CASSLRQGLGGNQPQHF
>15|TRBJ2-7|.|TRBV10-2|TRBD1
TGCGCCAGCAGTGAGTCGGGACAGGACTCCTACGAGCAGTACTTC
CASSESGQDSYEQYF
>15|TRBJ2-1|.|TRBV28|.
TGTGCCAGCAGTTGGACTCCAGCCTTCTACAATGAGCAGTTCTTC
CASSWTPAFYNEQFF
>15|TRBJ2-1|.|TRBV5-5|TRBD2
TGTGCCAGCAGCTGGGGGACTAGCCACTACAATGAGCAGTTCTTC
CASSWGTSHYNEQFF
>15|TRBJ2-2|.|TRBV11-2|.
TGTGCCAGCAGTCGCGGGAAGTTGAACACCGGGGAGCTGTTTTTT
CASSRGKLNTGELFF
>14|TRBJ1-3|.|TRBV9|.
TGTGCCAGCAGCGTAGCAGGGAATGGAAACACCATATATTTT
CASSVAGNGNTIYF
>15|TRBJ2-3|.|TRBV30|TRBD2
TGTGCCTGGAGTAAACTAGCGGGAGCGACAGATACGCAGTATTTT
CAWSKLAGATDTQYF
>11|TRBJ2-3|.|TRBV30|TRBD1
TGTGCCGGATACAGGGGTAATACGCAGTATTTT
CAGYRGNTQYF
>14|TRBJ2-7|.|TRBV5-4|.
TGTGCCAGCAGCCGGGATGAACGTTCCTACGAGCAGTACTTC
CASSRDERSYEQYF
>15|TRBJ1-6|.|TRBV30|.
TGTGCCTGGAGTTATGAGAGCTCCTATAATTCACCCCTCCACTTT
CAWSYESSYNSPLHF
>16|TRBJ2-5|.|TRBV7-8|TRBD1
TGTGCCAGCAGCTTCGGGACAGGGGGTACGGAAGAGACCCAGTACTTC
CASSFGTGGTEETQYF
>14|TRBJ1-1|.|TRBV18|TRBD1
TGTGCCAGCTCACGAGGACAGGGAGGGACTGAAGCTTTCTTT
CASSRGQGGTEAFF
>12|TRBJ2-1|few|TRBV4-2|.
TGTGCCAGCAGCCCCTCTTTTCATGAGCAGTTCTTC
CASSPSFHEQFF
>15|TRBJ1-5|.|TRBV6-5|TRBD1
TGTGCCAGCAGACCAGTAGGGACAGCCATTACCCCTTTGCATTTT
CASRPVGTAITPLHF
>14|TRBJ2-1|.|TRBV4-3|.
TGCGCCAGCAGCCAAGATTTCCGGGAGAGGGAGCAGTTCTTC
CASSQDFREREQFF
>14|TRBJ2-2|.|TRBV19|.
TGTGCCAGTAGTATAAAAACAAATACCGGGGAGCTGTTTTTT
CASSIKTNTGELFF
>14|TRBJ2-7|.|TRBV2|TRBD2
TGTGCCAGCACCCCCGGGACTAGCTCTTACGAGCAGTACTTC
CASTPGTSSYEQYF
>18|TRBJ2-3|.|TRBV13|TRBD2
TGTGCCAGCAGCTATAGGGACACTAGCGGGGGGCGTATAGATACGCAGTATTTT
CASSYRDTSGGRIDTQYF
>13|TRBJ1-5|.|TRBV2|.
TGTGCCAGCAGTATCGAGGGCAATCAGCCCCAGCATTTT
CASSIEGNQPQHF
>13|TRBJ1-6|.|TRBV7-9|.
TGTGCCAGCAGCTTAGTTGACCGCGGGACCCTCCACTTT
CASSLVDRGTLHF
>16|TRBJ2-7|.|TRBV5-1|TRBD2
TGCGCCAGCAGCCCGGAATTACGGGGGGGGATAGGCGAGCAGTACTTC
CASSPELRGGIGEQYF
>19|TRBJ2-7|.|TRBV10-3|TRBD2
TGTGCCATCAGTGGGGCCTCGGGACTAGCGGGAGCGTCCCCCTACGAGCAGTACTTC
CAISGASGLAGASPYEQYF
>12|TRBJ2-7|.|TRBV6-5|TRBD1
TGTGCCAGCAGGACAGGGGGCTACGAGCAGTACTTC
CASRTGGYEQYF
>17|TRBJ1-4|.|TRBV5-6|.
TGTGCCAGCAGCTTGGACCCTGGGGGGGCGACTAATGAAAAACTGTTTTTT
CASSLDPGGATNEKLFF
>14|TRBJ1-1|.|TRBV5-1|.
TGCGCCAGCAGCTTGGAACGTAGTTCCACTGAAGCTTTCTTT
CASSLERSSTEAFF
>15|TRBJ2-6|few|TRBV6-5|.
TGTGCCAGCAGGGACATCCTCTCTGGGGCCAACGTCCTGACTTTC
CASRDILSGANVLTF
>12|TRBJ2-1|.|TRBV7-2|.
TGTGCCAGCAGCGTACAGGGTGGTGAGCAGTTCTTC
CASSVQGGEQFF
>15|TRBJ2-1|.|TRBV2|TRBD2
TGTGCCAGCAGTGAACGGCGGGAGATTCACAATGAGCAGTTCTTC
CASSERREIHNEQFF
>13|TRBJ2-7|.|TRBV6-5|.
TGTGCCAGCAGTTATGGGGGGTGGACCGAGCAGTACTTC
CASSYGGWTEQYF
>16|TRBJ2-3|.|TRBV5-4|TRBD1
TGTGCCAGCAGCTCGGAACCGGGACAGGTCACAGATACGCAGTATTTT
CASSSEPGQVTDTQYF
>16|TRBJ2-7|.|TRBV7-8|TRBD1
TGTGCCAGCAGCCGGACAGGGGGCGTTAGCTCCTACGAGCAGTACTTC
CASSRTGGVSSYEQYF
>13|TRBJ1-2|once|TRBV2|.
TGTGCCAGCAGTGGGGCAGAGAGTGGAGGCTACACCTTC
CASSGAESGGYTF
>20|TRBJ2-2|.|TRBV27|TRBD2
TGTGCCAGCAGTTCAATTCCGAGGACTAGCGGGACCTTGAACACCGGGGAGCTGTTTTTT
CASSSIPRTSGTLNTGELFF
>13|TRBJ1-4|few|TRBV29-1|.
TGCAGCGCTTACAGGGCGGCGGATGAAAAACTGTTTTTT
CSAYRAADEKLFF
>15|TRBJ1-2|.|TRBV5-1|.
TGCGCCAGCAGCTTGGCCGTAGGGGTAAATGAAGGCTACACCTTC
CASSLAVGVNEGYTF
>16|TRBJ2-1|.|TRBV14|TRBD2
TGTGCCAGCAGCCAATTAGCGGGGGGCTCCTACAATGAGCAGTTCTTC
CASSQLAGGSYNEQFF
>15|TRBJ1-6|.|TRBV5-4|.
TGTGCCAGCAGCTTGAAGAGTAGGGGGGGGTCACCCCTCCACTTT
CASSLKSRGGSPLHF
>18|TRBJ2-2|.|TRBV7-7|.
TGTGCCAGCAGCTTATCGTCCGGGGCGGAGGGTAGGACCGGGGAGCTGTTTTTT
CASSLSSGAEGRTGELFF
>15|TRBJ2-5|.|TRBV5-1|.
TGCGCCAGCAGCTTGGTAGGTCTCGGGGGAGAGACCCAGTACTTC
CASSLVGLGGETQYF
>14|TRBJ1-5|.|TRBV9|.
TGTGCCAGCAGCGTAGGCCCCGAAACTTCCCCCCAGCATTTT
CASSVGPETSPQHF
>14|TRBJ2-5|.|TRBV27|.
TGTGCCAGCAGTTTTGGGGGGGGGCAGGAGACCCAGTACTTC
CASSFGGGQETQYF
>14|TRBJ1-2|.|TRBV29-1|.
TGCAGCGTTGTGGGGACAAACACTAACTATGGCTACACCTTC
CSVVGTNTNYGYTF
>15|TRBJ2-4|.|TRBV18|TRBD1
TGTGCCAGCTCACCGTCCAGTACAGGGGAGAACATTCAGTACTTC
CASSPSSTGENIQYF
>14|TRBJ1-1|.|TRBV27|.
TGTGCCAGCAGTTTTTGGGGCGGGAGCACTGAAGCTTTCTTT
CASSFWGGSTEAFF
>14|TRBJ2-3|.|TRBV9|.
TGTGCCAGCAAGGGTAGGACTAGCACAGATACGCAGTATTTT
CASKGRTSTDTQYF
>19|TRBJ2-7|.|TRBV14|TRBD2
TGTGCCAGCAGCCAAGAAGGGGGACTAGCGGGCCTCAACTCCTACGAGCAGTACTTC
CASSQEGGLAGLNSYEQYF
>13|TRBJ1-1|.|TRBV5-1|TRBD1
TGCGCCAGCAGCTTGGCCGGACAGGGAAAAGCTTTCTTT
CASSLAGQGKAFF
>15|TRBJ1-4|.|TRBV25-1|.
TGTGCCAGCAGTGAAGCGACGGAGTATAATGAAAAACTGTTTTTT
CASSEATEYNEKLFF
>13|TRBJ2-1|.|TRBV27|.
TGTGCCACCCACAGGGGGGGCTTGGATGAGCAGTTCTTC
CATHRGGLDEQFF
>19|TRBJ2-3|.|TRBV10-3|TRBD2
TGTGCCATCAGTGAGTCTTATGGGACTAGCGGAGCGAGCACGGATACGCAGTATTTT
CAISESYGTSGASTDTQYF